These 17 T cell receptor beta chains were all obtained from the same sample, sequenced in a study of T cells in pancreatic ductal adenocarcinoma. No neoadjuvant therapy was given to the selected pancreatic ductal adenocarcinoma patients before their surgery. Generated by immunoSEQ multiplex PCR, the TCRdb table keeps only in-frame clones and is missing some. In the table there are roughly 100,000 clones, about 95% of which are singletons. The sequenced material came from PBMCs. The receptors derive from a human donor with pancreatic ductal adenocarcinoma.

This chain joins TRBV28 and TRBJ1-1, with D possibly TRBD1 on 5 matching bases. The CDR3 covers 14 residues. V was trimmed by 3 bases and J by 10 bases, leaving 18 bases between them. Germline V gene lookup returns CDR1 MDHEN and CDR2 SYDVKM. The CDR3, as DNA: TGTGCCAGCAGTTTGGGCAAGGGGCCTGTTGGAGCTTTCTTT. Translated: CASSLGKGPVGAFF.

The chain recombines TRBV7-3 with TRBJ2-1; 10 bases fit TRBD2. Germline-derived CDR1 and CDR2 are SGHTA and FQGTGA. With 5 bases clipped from V and 7 bases from J, the junction kept 8 bases outside the gene matches. The CDR3 length is 15 residues. The DNA for the CDR3 is TGTGCCAGCAGCCTGCTAGCGGGAGTAGTGAATGAGCAGTTCTTC. This encodes CASSLLAGVVNEQFF.

The rearrangement uses TRBV11-1 and TRBJ1-2, with D unclear. Trimming pared 5 bases from V and 0 bases from J, leaving 7 bases between. The CDR3 runs 13 residues. Germline values: CDR1 SGHAT, CDR2 FQDESV (reference sequence). In DNA, the CDR3 is TGTGCCAGCAGCCCGAGATCTAACTATGGCTACACCTTC. Protein: CASSPRSNYGYTF.

The chain uses TRBV5-1 and TRBJ2-7, with a possible D match to TRBD2 (5 bases). V gave up 4 bases and J gave up 6 bases, with 20 bases separating them. CDR1 is SGHRS, CDR2 YFSETQ, per germline. CDR3 length: 15 amino acids. The CDR3 loop is CASSLGLGMSFEQYF. In DNA form, the CDR3 reads TGCGCCAGCAGCCTGGGCCTCGGGATGTCATTCGAGCAGTACTTC.

The chain recombines TRBV2 with TRBJ2-7; 7 nucleotides agree with TRBD1. CDR1 is SNHLY and CDR2 is FYNNEI in the germline V gene. This CDR3 contains 13 residues. After removal of 5 bases from V and 2 bases from J, the junction contained 3 bases not matched to a gene. DNA of the CDR3: TGTGCCAGCAGTTGGGACAGTACCTACGAGCAGTACTTC. Its protein is CASSWDSTYEQYF.

This clone was counted once. The chain links TRBV5-4 to TRBJ2-2, with 10 bases aligning to TRBD1. Germline-derived CDR1 and CDR2 are SGHNT and YYREEE (reference sequence). V gave up 4 bases and J gave up 3 bases; unmatched junction bases: 6. The CDR3 consists of 16 residues. The CDR3 reads CASSRGGQGYTGELFF. The CDR3 bases are TGTGCCAGCAGCCGGGGGGGACAGGGGTACACCGGGGAGCTGTTTTTT.

This clone was seen once. This rearrangement joins TRBV11-2 to TRBJ2-7; 10 nucleotides agree with TRBD1. This CDR3 has 14 residues. CDR1 and CDR2 from the germline V gene are SGHAT and FQNNGV. Trimming cost V 1 base and J 3 bases; bases outside gene matches: 0. This CDR3 reads CASSLGDRGYEQYF. DNA for the CDR3: TGTGCCAGCAGCTTAGGGGACAGGGGCTACGAGCAGTACTTC. Looking up the rest from reference TRBV11-2 and TRBJ2-7 gives the full variable domain: EAGVAQSPRYKIIEKRQSVAFWCNPISGHATLYWYQQILGQGPKLLIQFQNNGVVDDSQLPKDRFSAERLKGVDSTLKIQPAKLEDSAVYLCASSLGDRGYEQYFGPGTRLTVT.

The rearrangement joins TRBV19 to TRBJ1-5; D perhaps matches TRBD1 (6 bases). Trimming pared 6 bases from V and 0 bases from J, leaving 15 bases between. Germline V gene lookup returns CDR1 LNHDA and CDR2 SQIVND (reference sequence). This CDR3 region has 16 residues. The CDR3 protein is CASSPAGQYSNQPQHF. The CDR3 DNA reads as TGTGCCAGTAGCCCCGCTGGACAGTATAGCAATCAGCCCCAGCATTTT.

This clone was detected once. The rearrangement uses TRBV6-1 and TRBJ2-7, with 7 positions matching TRBD1. Per the germline V gene, CDR1 is MNHNS and CDR2 is SASEGT. Trimming cost V 6 bases and J 5 bases; bases outside gene matches: 10. The CDR3 is made up of 14 amino acids. The CDR3 is CASRRDTGVDEQYF. The CDR3 bases are TGTGCCAGCAGGAGGGACACAGGGGTGGACGAGCAGTACTTC.

This chain joins TRBV29-1 and TRBJ1-4; 8 bases match TRBD1. Germline V gene lookup returns CDR1 SQVTM and CDR2 ANQGSEA. V lost 1 base and J lost 7; bases outside the gene matches: 2. The length of the CDR3 is 13 residues. The CDR3 here is CSVEVTGGEKLFF. For the CDR3, the DNA is TGCAGCGTTGAAGTCACAGGGGGTGAAAAACTGTTTTTT.

The CDR3 DNA reads as TGTGCCAGCTCACCAAGGGAGACAGATACGCAGTATTTT. Residues: CASSPRETDTQYF. The V call is TRBV18, the J call TRBJ2-3; D is possibly TRBD2 (5 bases). V shed 2 bases and J shed 3 bases, with 6 bases lying between them. From germline, CDR1 is KGHSH and CDR2 LQKENI. The CDR3 has 13 amino acids. The variable domain in full, completed from reference TRBV18 and TRBJ2-3, reads NAGVMQNPRHLVRRRGQEARLRCSPMKGHSHVYWYRQLPEEGLKFMVYLQKENIIDESGMPKERFSAEFPKEGPSILRIQQVVRGDSAAYFCASSPRETDTQYFGPGTRLTVL.

The chain uses TRBV19 and TRBJ2-3, with 11 nucleotides matching TRBD2. CDR1 LNHDA and CDR2 SQIVND come from the germline V gene (reference sequence). Trimming cost V 8 bases and J 1 base; bases outside gene matches: 5. The length of the CDR3 is 15 residues. In nucleotides, the CDR3 is TGTGCCAGTGCGCTGGGACTAGCGGGCACAGATACGCAGTATTTT. This sequence encodes CASALGLAGTDTQYF.

J is TRBJ2-6 and V is TRBV5-6; D is ambiguous. V gave up 0 bases and J gave up 2 bases, with 6 bases separating them. This CDR3 spans 15 amino acids. The germline V gene encodes CDR1 SGHDT and CDR2 YYEEEE. CDR3: CASSLGPAGANVLTF. The CDR3 bases are TGTGCCAGCAGCTTGGGGCCCGCTGGGGCCAACGTCCTGACTTTC. Filled out from reference TRBV5-6 and TRBJ2-6, the complete variable domain reads DAGVTQSPTHLIKTRGQQVTLRCSPKSGHDTVSWYQQALGQGPQFIFQYYEEEERQRGNFPDRFSGHQFPNYSSELNVNALLLGDSALYLCASSLGPAGANVLTFGAGSRLTVL.

The CDR3 sequence: CASSPGIFSNEKLFF. The CDR3 DNA sequence: TGTGCCAGCAGCCCCGGGATTTTTAGTAATGAAAAACTGTTTTTT. V and J are TRBV7-9 and TRBJ1-4; D gene ambiguous. Germline V gene lookup returns CDR1 SEHNR and CDR2 FQNEAQ (reference sequence). This CDR3 spans 15 amino acids. Trimming took 5 bases from V and 4 from J, leaving 14 bases between them.

This sequence joins TRBV5-1 and TRBJ2-7; 11 bases match TRBD2. The CDR3 extends over 16 amino acids. CDR1 is SGHRS, CDR2 YFSETQ, per germline. The V segment lost 0 bases and the J segment 7 bases; nucleotides outside the gene matches: 9. DNA for the CDR3: TGCGCCAGCAGCTTGGGAATCGAGACTAGCGGGACGGAGCAGTACTTC. Its translation is CASSLGIETSGTEQYF. The full variable domain, with the rest looked up from reference TRBV5-1 and TRBJ2-7, is KAGVTQTPRYLIKTRGQQVTLSCSPISGHRSVSWYQQTPGQGLQFLFEYFSETQRNKGNFPGRFSGRQFSNSRSEMNVSTLELGDSALYLCASSLGIETSGTEQYFGPGTRLTVT.

The chain combines TRBV18 with TRBJ1-1; 11 bases are shared with TRBD1. V dropped 3 bases and J dropped 5; count of bases not matched to a gene: 8. CDR1 is KGHSH and CDR2 is LQKENI in the germline V gene. This CDR3 is 16 amino acids long. The CDR3 loop is CASSPPGQGARTEAFF. In DNA, the CDR3 is TGTGCCAGCTCACCCCCAGGACAGGGGGCTAGAACTGAAGCTTTCTTT.

This clone was observed once. The rearrangement uses TRBV6-1 and TRBJ1-1; TRBD1 might be the D (6 bases). V lost 4 bases to trimming and J lost 7 bases, with 16 bases between them. Germline lookup yields CDR1 MNHNS and CDR2 SASEGT. This CDR3 is 14 amino acids long. CDR3 protein: CASSALQGAVEAFF. In nucleotides, the CDR3 is TGTGCCAGCAGTGCTTTACAGGGAGCGGTTGAAGCTTTCTTT.